The subject of this entry is one TCR beta chain. This sample was taken from a study of cytomegalovirus exposure and HLA in healthy donors. PCR amplification relied on 60 Vbeta primers (plus 13 Jbeta primers). This table comes from immunoSEQ multiplex PCR, and its TCRdb copy is limited to in-frame clones, with some not included. This table has around 84,000 clones, around 73% appearing once. The germline V and J ends were trimmed by 7 bases and 5 bases, with 15 bases remaining between them. Germline loops: CDR1 MNHEY, CDR2 SVGAGI. This CDR3 contains 13 residues. V and J are TRBV6-5 and TRBJ2-7; maybe TRBD2 (6 bases). The TCR originated in a man over 45 in good health and CMV-seronegative. Source material: PBMCs. CDR3 bases: TGTGCCAGCAAGCTGACTAGTTCTAACGAGCAGTACTTC. This translates into CASKLTSSNEQYF.